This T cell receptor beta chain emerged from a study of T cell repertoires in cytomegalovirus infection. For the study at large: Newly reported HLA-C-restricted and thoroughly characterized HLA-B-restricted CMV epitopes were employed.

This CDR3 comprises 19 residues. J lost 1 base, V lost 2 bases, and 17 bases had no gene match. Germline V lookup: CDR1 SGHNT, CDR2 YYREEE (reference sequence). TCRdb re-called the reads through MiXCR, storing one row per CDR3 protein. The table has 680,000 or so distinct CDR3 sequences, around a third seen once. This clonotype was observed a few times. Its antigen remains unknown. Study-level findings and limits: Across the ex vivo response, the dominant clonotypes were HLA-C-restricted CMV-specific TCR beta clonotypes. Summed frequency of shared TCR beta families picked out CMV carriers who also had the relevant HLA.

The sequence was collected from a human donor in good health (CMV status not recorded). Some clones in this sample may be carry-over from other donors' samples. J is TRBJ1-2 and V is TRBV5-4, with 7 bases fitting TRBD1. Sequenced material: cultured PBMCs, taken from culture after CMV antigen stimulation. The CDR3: CASSFPSGPSGGNNYGYTF. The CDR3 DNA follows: TGTGCCAGCAGCTTTCCTTCAGGGCCCTCAGGGGGAAATAACTATGGCTACACCTTC. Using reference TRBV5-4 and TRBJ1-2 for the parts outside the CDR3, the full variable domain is ETGVTQSPTHLIKTRGQQVTLRCSSQSGHNTVSWYQQALGQGPQFIFQYYREEENGRGNFPPRFSGLQFPNYSSELNVNALELDDSALYLCASSFPSGPSGGNNYGYTFGSGTRLTVV.